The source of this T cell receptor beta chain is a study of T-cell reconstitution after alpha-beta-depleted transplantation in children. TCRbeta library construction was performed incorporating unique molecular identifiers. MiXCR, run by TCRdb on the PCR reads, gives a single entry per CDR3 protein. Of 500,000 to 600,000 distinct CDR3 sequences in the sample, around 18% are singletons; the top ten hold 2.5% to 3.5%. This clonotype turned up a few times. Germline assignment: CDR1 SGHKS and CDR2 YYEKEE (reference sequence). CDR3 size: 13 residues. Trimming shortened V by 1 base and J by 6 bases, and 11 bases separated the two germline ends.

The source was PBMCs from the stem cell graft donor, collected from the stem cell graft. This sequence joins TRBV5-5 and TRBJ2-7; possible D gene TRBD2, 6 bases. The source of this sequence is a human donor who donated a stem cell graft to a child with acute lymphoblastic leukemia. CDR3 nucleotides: TGTGCCAGCAGCTTGACGCCGGAGGGCGAGCAGTACTTC. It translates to CASSLTPEGEQYF.